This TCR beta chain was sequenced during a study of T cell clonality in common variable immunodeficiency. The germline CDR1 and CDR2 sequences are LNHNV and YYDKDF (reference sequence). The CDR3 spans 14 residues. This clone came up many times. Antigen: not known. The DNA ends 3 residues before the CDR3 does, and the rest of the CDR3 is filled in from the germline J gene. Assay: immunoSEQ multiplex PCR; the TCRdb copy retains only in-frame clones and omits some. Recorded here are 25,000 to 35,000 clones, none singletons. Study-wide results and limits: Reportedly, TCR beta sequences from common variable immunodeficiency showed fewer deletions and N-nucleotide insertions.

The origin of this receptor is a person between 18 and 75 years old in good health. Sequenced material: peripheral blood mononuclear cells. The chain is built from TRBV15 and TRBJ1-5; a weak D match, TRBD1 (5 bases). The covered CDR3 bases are TGTGCCACCAGCGCGGGGAGGGGCGAGGGACCC. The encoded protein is CATSAGRGEGP. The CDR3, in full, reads CATSAGRGEGPQHF.